This T cell receptor beta chain was captured by sequencing in a study of CD8+ T cells in alopecia areata. For the study at large: Treated patients received oral tofacitinib, 5 to 10 mg twice daily. Study-wide findings and caveats: Although TCR sharing was seen in mice, sharing across patients was less clear, possibly for HLA-related reasons.

Extraction and reverse transcription of RNA yielded cDNA as the sequencing template. Data came from immunoSEQ multiplex PCR; TCRdb stores just in-frame clones and leaves some out. The sample gives roughly 97,000 clones, 41% of which show up once; 1.3% is in the top ten. The germline V and J ends were trimmed by 6 bases and 1 base, with 3 bases remaining between them. The germline CDR1 and CDR2 sequences are DFQATT and SNEGSKA (reference sequence). This CDR3 spans 11 amino acids. As regards this clone: Its antigen is undetermined.

The genes are TRBV20-1 and TRBJ1-4, with no clear D. Sequenced sample: CD4+ T cells sorted from blood. This receptor was identified in a human donor with alopecia areata. The CDR3 DNA follows: TGCAGTGCCCTAACTAATGAAAAACTGTTTTTT. This encodes CSALTNEKLFF.